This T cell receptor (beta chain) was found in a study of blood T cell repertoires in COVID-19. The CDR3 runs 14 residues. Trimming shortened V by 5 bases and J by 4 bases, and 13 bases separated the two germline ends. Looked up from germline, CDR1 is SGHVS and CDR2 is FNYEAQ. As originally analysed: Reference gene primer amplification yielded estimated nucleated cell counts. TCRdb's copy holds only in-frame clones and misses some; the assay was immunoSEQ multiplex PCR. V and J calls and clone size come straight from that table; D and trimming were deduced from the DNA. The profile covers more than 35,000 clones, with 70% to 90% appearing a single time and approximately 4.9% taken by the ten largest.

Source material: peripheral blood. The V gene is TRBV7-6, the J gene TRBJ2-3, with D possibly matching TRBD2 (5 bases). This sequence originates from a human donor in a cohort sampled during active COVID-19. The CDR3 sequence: CASSPLPRADTQYF. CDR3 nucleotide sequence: TGTGCCAGCAGCCCCCTCCCGCGGGCAGATACGCAGTATTTT.